What follows describes a single T cell receptor (beta chain). What it binds is not known. These data are taken from a study of cytomegalovirus exposure and HLA in healthy donors. Primers for the PCR totalled 60 Vbeta and 13 Jbeta. Assay: immunoSEQ multiplex PCR; the TCRdb copy retains only in-frame clones and omits some. The table includes 250,000 to 350,000 clones, more than 55% detected once. The study, taken as a whole, reports: On later analysis, the bulk of CMV-associated TCR beta chains appeared to be HLA-restricted. In presence/absence analyses, roughly uniform sequencing depth across donors was assumed.

Although they were nominally healthy when sampled, donors likely had unrecorded immune exposures. Trimming at V came to 5 bases and at J to 1 base, leaving 10 bases not matched to a gene. The germline V gene encodes CDR1 SGHVS and CDR2 FNYEAQ. The CDR3 consists of 19 residues. V gene TRBV7-6 combines with J gene TRBJ2-3; 15 bases line up with TRBD2. The receptor comes from a female donor in good health and CMV-seronegative. The specimen sequenced was PBMCs. CDR3 bases: TGTGCCAGCAGCCCTACTCGGACTAGCGGGAGGGTTGGCACAGATACGCAGTATTTT. Residues: CASSPTRTSGRVGTDTQYF.